Listed here is a single TCR beta chain. Its target is unknown. The data were obtained in a study of T cell repertoires in cytomegalovirus infection. Study-wide background: In public TCR beta signatures, there were indications of both CMV infection and matching HLA type.

Germline loops: CDR1 WNHNN, CDR2 SYGVQD (reference sequence). There are 14 residues in the CDR3. The V gene end was trimmed by 10 bases and the J gene end by 4 bases; junction bases not matched to a gene: 9. TCRdb redid the calling of the reads with MiXCR, one entry per CDR3 protein. The sample yields 800,000 to 950,000 distinct CDR3 sequences, approximately 32% seen once. Whole-study findings and limits: People with CMV and the relevant HLA were identified by cumulative public TCR beta family frequency. Across the ex vivo response, the dominant clonotypes were HLA-C-restricted CMV-specific TCR beta clonotypes.

The genes are TRBV10-1 and TRBJ1-2, with 10 bases identical to TRBD1. The sequence derives from a human donor in good health (CMV status not recorded). Some clones in this sample may be carry-over from other donors' samples. The input for sequencing was cultured CD8+ T cells from PBMCs, taken from culture after CMV antigen stimulation. Here the CDR3 reads CATSPGQGSYGYTF. The CDR3 DNA is TGCGCCACCTCCCCGGGACAGGGGAGCTATGGCTACACCTTC.